This T cell receptor (beta chain) was identified during a study of cytomegalovirus exposure and HLA in healthy donors (dated by TCRdb to 2016 to 2017). With respect to the entire study: According to an earlier analysis of a few hundred of the donors, 150 million to 200 million T cells yielded over 100 million unique TCR beta sequences and roughly 280 Gb of sequence data. A later analysis re-examined previously published TCR beta repertoires from several hundred donors and added high-resolution HLA genotyping to investigate patterns of TCR occurrence. An earlier analysis of roughly 580 of the donors used high-throughput TCR beta sequencing to judge whether each TCR beta V gene segment behaved as functional or pseudogenic. The later analysis used no new phenotypic data to find candidate immune exposures, relying instead on TCR beta sequences and their occurrence across donors. In a later genetic analysis, genome-wide SNP genotypes for 398 of the 666 donors were used, and that subset was treated as a discovery cohort. An early release that covered some 630 HLA-typed donors contained approximately 300 gigabases of sequencing data and about 84 million unique TCR sequences. The study aimed to test whether signatures of past pathogen exposure could be identified by cataloging public T cell receptors. Donor age, sex, ethnicity and CMV serostatus were compiled together with the repertoire data. High-throughput TCR immunosequencing, statistical association of individual TCRs with disease status, and machine learning were combined to predict cytomegalovirus infection status. Of the 350 to 400 genotyped donors, approximately 83% fell in the genetic ancestry cluster associated with self-reported Caucasian donors. A separate validation cohort of 100 to 150 different subjects was used in addition to the approximately 670-subject first cohort. On average, about 200,000 unique TCR beta nucleotide sequences were sequenced per donor among 398 genotyped donors of the cohort, with roughly 18% of those sequences being non-productive. All discovery cohort repertoires had been generated on a single sequencing platform. Several DR-DQ haplotypes were treated as single units for association and clustering because of strong linkage in the cohort. Both class I and class II loci were covered by HLA typing, at four-digit resolution. Typing coverage differed by locus: A, B, C, DRB1 and DQB1 were typed in about 629-640 donors, DQA1 in about 500, DPA1 in approximately 610, and DPB1 in about 450. The study used immunosequencing to profile the T cell repertoires of about 670 subjects and linked those repertoires to cytomegalovirus serostatus.

What the authors observed across the whole study: HLA typing was unavailable for some donors at each locus, so association tests used only the typed subset. In a later analysis, 15,000 to 20,000 TCR beta sequences were associated with specific HLA alleles at a false discovery rate of 0.05. According to a later analysis, most CMV-associated TCR beta chains appeared to be HLA-restricted, and the HLA associations seemed to be driven largely by CMV exposure. Strong co-occurrence of HLA alleles, especially DR and DQ, made assigning TCR associations to individual alleles difficult. Presence/absence analyses assumed roughly uniform sequencing depth across donors, an assumption that may not hold. Most TCR sequences were observed very rarely across donors, whereas some public TCRs were present in many individuals. This cohort had only TCR beta chains sequenced, and the lack of alpha or paired-chain data limited which features could be detected. A later analysis found that TCR association rates varied across HLA loci, with DRB1 alleles showing the most associated TCRs and HLA-C alleles the fewest. The study listed 150 to 200 TCR beta chains as associated with cytomegalovirus. The classifier was reported to diagnose cytomegalovirus status with high specificity and sensitivity in both the original and validation cohorts. A further reported finding was that TCR beta sequences accurately predicted the HLA-A and HLA-B alleles for most subjects in the first cohort. Correlated functional status among segregating V segments might be attributable to linkage disequilibrium, but an unknown experimental factor could not be ruled out. In a later analysis, HLA-associated TCR beta chains showed more clonal expansion and lower generation probabilities than non-associated chains that were equally common. A few of the identified cytomegalovirus-associated TCR beta chains were confirmed in vitro to be specific for cytomegalovirus antigens. V-gene and J-gene trimming of TCR beta chains was associated with a missense DCLRE1C variant in a later genetic analysis, and the association was replicated in an independent cohort. It was suggested by the authors that the approach could potentially be generalized to other disease states and immunological phenotypes. A group of highly shared sequence variants was considered likely to be a technical artifact of the sequencing pipeline. An earlier analysis of approximately 540 of the donors showed that most TCR beta V segments appeared in productive rearrangements either about 87% or about 30% of the time, which broadly matched IMGT annotations. CMV serostatus was the only immune exposure information available for the cohort. Roughly 15 rarely observed V segments, including chromosome 9 orphons, were excluded from the earlier analysis of approximately 600 of the donors because counts were too low. Compared with the roughly 670-donor mean, donors in an Asian-associated ancestry cluster had fewer N-insertions in productive TCRs, according to a later genetic analysis. Several of the top co-occurrence clusters appeared to be linked to parvovirus B19, influenza, CMV and Epstein-Barr virus, according to a later analysis.

On this clone: Its specific antigen is unknown. No per-base quality is available; no much larger clone lies one base away.

The cohort consisted of 600 to 750 healthy bone marrow donors. At the time of sampling, every cohort member was nominally healthy, though immune exposures that went unrecorded were likely present. The donor tested CMV seronegative, placing the donor among the roughly 340 seronegative members of the cohort. A peripheral blood sample was provided by each donor, and peripheral blood mononuclear cells were used for TCR beta sequencing. Genomic DNA extraction from the blood cell samples was performed with the Qiagen DNeasy Blood Extraction Kit. The library was prepared using the immunoSEQ multiplex PCR assay. A mixture of 60 forward primers for TCR Vbeta segments and 13 reverse primers for TCR Jbeta segments was used in the multiplex PCR. The CDR3 region of rearranged TCR beta genes was amplified from genomic DNA with a multiplex PCR assay. The amplified TCR beta libraries were sequenced on the Illumina HiSeq System as 87-base-pair reads. The original pipeline was this. Across the 600 to 700 repertoires, a later analysis counted tens of millions of unique TCR beta chains, 8.5 million to 12 million of which were shared by at least two donors. Raw reads were error-corrected and collapsed into unique sequences with a nearest-neighbor algorithm that merged closely related sequences to remove PCR and sequencing errors. Alignment of CDR3 sequences to IMGT reference sequences was used to assign V, D and J gene segments. Each retained sequence needed at least a six-nucleotide match to both a V gene segment and a J gene segment. A rearrangement counted as productive if the CDR3 had no stop codons and remained in frame with V and J, and every other rearrangement counted as non-productive. CDR3 was defined by IMGT convention, running from the second conserved V-encoded cysteine to the conserved J-encoded phenylalanine. Sequences without an unambiguous match to a single V gene segment were excluded from the earlier analysis of a few hundred of the donors. In an earlier analysis of several hundred of the donors, V segments were called functional above 56.7% productive rearrangements and were called segregating when the between-donor standard deviation exceeded 5%. A statistical classification framework was built to diagnose cytomegalovirus status from the catalog of TCR beta chain sequences. A later analysis assigned V and J genes by comparing TCR nucleotide sequences with IMGT/GENE-DB human TR gene sequences. The TCRdist pipeline was used in a later analysis to assign CDR3 sequences and most-parsimonious VDJ recombination scenarios. In a later analysis, each TCR beta chain was defined by its CDR3 amino acid sequence together with its V-gene family, and reads lacking a unique V-gene family were excluded. A later analysis removed 550 to 700 highly shared, low-generation-probability nucleotide sequences to deal with suspected cross-contamination and a sequencing artifact. In a later analysis, a clonal expansion index for each public chain was calculated from normalized within-repertoire ranks of inferred template counts. A later analysis computed generation probabilities with a VDJ recombination model fitted to out-of-frame rearrangements, and checked the results against IGoR. In a later analysis, hypergeometric tests were used to score TCR-TCR, TCR-HLA and TCR-CMV co-occurrence, with a repertoire-size bias correction applied to TCR pairs. A later analysis estimated false discovery rates by permuting HLA or CMV assignments 20 times. In a later analysis, co-occurring TCRs were grouped with DBSCAN, and TCRdist sequence similarity was added when clustering was performed within HLA-allele-positive subsets. Co-occurrence clustering excluded repertoires with fewer than 30,000 or more than 120,000 public chains, plus five with anomalous nucleotide sharing. Not all clones reach the TCRdb copy of this immuneACCESS table, which keeps in-frame sequences only. Checked studies attribute under half of the gap to unresolved V genes and leave the rest unexplained. That table is the source of V, J and clone size, and D and trimming were worked out from the DNA. Counted in this sample were roughly 150,000 clones; 60% to 80% of them appeared once. The ten largest clones add up to over 2% of the sample.

Sequencing was carried out using PBMCs. The sequence came from a man aged 25-40 years in good health and CMV-seronegative.

The DNA reads TGCGCCAGCAGCTTTAGCGGGAGGGCCGAATGGGATGAGCAGTTCTTC. This gives the protein CASSFSGRAEWDEQFF. The receptor chain draws on TRBV5-1 and TRBJ2-1, with 11 bases matching TRBD2. From cysteine to phenylalanine, the CDR3 is 16 amino acids long. Just the 48-base CDR3 DNA is kept, in frame starting at base 1. V ends up 2 bases short and J 8 bases short, with an unmatched junction base count of 9. Sequences SGHRS (CDR1) and YFSETQ (CDR2) are obtained from the germline V gene.